Listed here are 22 T cell receptor beta chains from one sample, sequenced in a study of cytomegalovirus exposure and HLA in healthy donors. This table comes from immunoSEQ multiplex PCR, and its TCRdb copy is limited to in-frame clones, with some not included. The table includes 250,000 to 300,000 clones, just over 85% detected once. The material sequenced was PBMCs. Receptor source: a woman aged 18-29 years in good health and CMV-seronegative.

The rearrangement uses TRBV5-6 and TRBJ1-2, with D maybe TRBD1 (5 bases). Germline V gives CDR1 SGHDT, CDR2 YYEEEE. Trimming removed 6 bases from V and 2 bases from J, with 14 bases in between. The CDR3 is 14 amino acids. CDR3 protein: CASTLETVNYGYTF. Written as DNA, the CDR3 is TGTGCCAGCACCCTTGAGACAGTCAACTATGGCTACACCTTC.

The V gene is TRBV9, the J gene TRBJ1-4; D perhaps matches TRBD1 (6 bases). This CDR3 has 16 residues. Per germline, CDR1 SGDLS and CDR2 YYNGEE. The V gene lost 3 bases and the J gene lost 4 bases, with 16 bases spanning the gap. The CDR3 DNA is TGTGCCAGCAGCGACTCCGACAGGAGACGTAATGAAAAACTGTTTTTT. Translated, it gives CASSDSDRRRNEKLFF.

This chain joins TRBV11-3 and TRBJ2-7, with 9 bases that match TRBD2. The ends lost 6 bases at V and 0 bases at J; junction bases unmatched: 3. Germline assignment: CDR1 SGHNT and CDR2 YENEEA. The CDR3 totals 14 residues. The CDR3 sequence: CASRMTSGSYEQYF. For the CDR3, the DNA is TGTGCCAGCAGAATGACTAGCGGCTCCTACGAGCAGTACTTC.

The V call is TRBV6-4, the J call TRBJ1-1, with 7 bases matching TRBD1. Per germline, CDR1 MRHNA and CDR2 SNTAGT. J gave up 1 base and V 0 bases, and 2 bases lay outside the gene matches. The CDR3 covers 15 residues. The CDR3 reads CASSDSAGGNTEAFF. CDR3 nucleotides: TGTGCCAGCAGTGACTCTGCAGGGGGGAACACTGAAGCTTTCTTT.

The V gene is TRBV5-4, the J gene TRBJ1-1; D gene unclear. V was trimmed by 1 base and J by 2 bases, leaving 15 bases between them. CDR1 SGHNT and CDR2 YYREEE come from the germline V gene (reference sequence). The CDR3 runs to 16 residues. DNA of the CDR3: TGTGCCAGCAGCTTGCAACGAGGACGGGGAAACACTGAAGCTTTCTTT. Its translation: CASSLQRGRGNTEAFF.

This clone was counted once. This rearrangement joins TRBV5-5 to TRBJ2-3; TRBD1 matches at 9 bases. The germline V gene encodes CDR1 SGHKS and CDR2 YYEKEE (reference sequence). With 3 bases clipped from V and 3 bases from J, the junction kept 8 bases outside the gene matches. The CDR3 consists of 16 residues. CDR3 region: CASSSERQGVTDTQYF. CDR3 DNA: TGTGCCAGCAGCTCCGAAAGACAGGGGGTTACAGATACGCAGTATTTT.

This clone was detected only once. The chain combines TRBV29-1 with TRBJ2-4, with 8 bases aligning to TRBD2. This CDR3 is 14 amino acids long. Looked up from germline, CDR1 is SQVTM and CDR2 is ANQGSEA. The V gene end was trimmed by 2 bases and the J gene end by 7 bases; junction bases not matched to a gene: 7. The CDR3 reads CSVENGLAANIQYF. The CDR3 DNA follows: TGCAGCGTTGAAAACGGACTAGCTGCGAACATTCAGTACTTC. Supplemented by reference TRBV29-1 and TRBJ2-4, the full variable domain reads SAVISQKPSRDICQRGTSLTIQCQVDSQVTMMFWYRQQPGQSLTLIATANQGSEATYESGFVIDKFPISRPNLTFSTLTVSNMSPEDSSIYLCSVENGLAANIQYFGAGTRLSVL.

The CDR3 DNA follows: TGCGCCAGCAGCTTGGCTGGACTTGGTGGGCAAGGCTACACCTTC. Residues: CASSLAGLGGQGYTF. The gene calls are TRBV5-1 and TRBJ1-2, with no clear D. The CDR3 runs 15 residues. V was cut by 0 bases and J by 8 bases, with 17 bases left in between. Germline CDR1 SGHRS, CDR2 YFSETQ. The complete variable domain, with remaining parts taken from reference TRBV5-1 and TRBJ1-2, reads KAGVTQTPRYLIKTRGQQVTLSCSPISGHRSVSWYQQTPGQGLQFLFEYFSETQRNKGNFPGRFSGRQFSNSRSEMNVSTLELGDSALYLCASSLAGLGGQGYTFGSGTRLTVV.

The rearrangement joins TRBV2 to TRBJ1-5; 8 bases line up with TRBD1. Trimming took 4 bases from V and 0 from J; bases not matched to a gene: 8. This CDR3 comprises 17 residues. Per germline, CDR1 SNHLY and CDR2 FYNNEI. CDR3 sequence reads: CASSVSGTGFSNQPQHF. CDR3 nucleotide sequence: TGTGCCAGCAGTGTTTCGGGGACAGGATTTAGCAATCAGCCCCAGCATTTT.

This clone was observed a handful of times. The gene calls are TRBV7-9 and TRBJ1-2, with no clear D. V lost 2 bases, J lost 7 bases, and 11 bases lay in between. The CDR3 totals 13 residues. Germline V gene sequence: CDR1 SEHNR, CDR2 FQNEAQ (reference sequence). The CDR3 reads CASSLKREVGYTF. CDR3 bases: TGTGCCAGCAGCTTAAAAAGGGAGGTTGGCTACACCTTC.

V is TRBV2 and J is TRBJ2-7; 7 nucleotides match TRBD2. There are 14 residues in the CDR3. V shed 7 bases and J 4 bases; nucleotides not matched to a gene: 10. The V gene's germline CDR1 is SNHLY and CDR2 FYNNEI. The CDR3 DNA is TGTGCCAGCAAGAAACGGGAGGTACGATACGAGCAGTACTTC. This gives the protein CASKKREVRYEQYF.

The chain combines TRBV19 with TRBJ1-1, with a tentative D call TRBD1 (5 bases). The V gene's germline CDR1 is LNHDA and CDR2 SQIVND (reference sequence). Trimming took off 4 bases at V and 10 bases at J, with 19 bases between the two ends. This CDR3 has 14 residues. For the CDR3, the DNA is TGTGCCAGTAGTAAAGAAGCTCAGGGAGGGCGAGCTTTCTTT. Translated: CASSKEAQGGRAFF.

This chain links TRBV2 with TRBJ2-2; D might be TRBD1 (6 bases). V gave up 2 bases and J gave up 2 bases, with 15 bases separating them. This CDR3 comprises 17 residues. The germline CDR1 and CDR2 sequences are SNHLY and FYNNEI. The CDR3 reads CASSERGTLPNTGELFF. The CDR3 DNA follows: TGTGCCAGCAGTGAAAGGGGGACACTTCCTAACACCGGGGAGCTGTTTTTT.

The chain combines TRBV19 with TRBJ1-1; possible D gene TRBD1, 5 bases. V lost 7 bases, J lost 4 bases, and 16 bases lay in between. Germline V lookup: CDR1 LNHDA, CDR2 SQIVND (reference sequence). The CDR3 consists of 14 residues. The DNA for the CDR3 is TGTGCCAGTACTACGTCCCAGGGATTCACTGAAGCTTTCTTT. Amino acid sequence: CASTTSQGFTEAFF.

V is TRBV2 and J is TRBJ2-7, with TRBD1 identical over 7 bases. The CDR3 covers 14 residues. V trimming: 1 base; J trimming: 5 bases; junction bases outside the gene matches: 5. The germline CDR1 and CDR2 sequences are SNHLY and FYNNEI. DNA for the CDR3: TGTGCCAGCAGTGAAGGACAGGGATCCAACGAGCAGTACTTC. Amino acids: CASSEGQGSNEQYF.

The chain has TRBV7-2 and TRBJ1-1; 8 bases map to TRBD1. The germline CDR1 and CDR2 sequences are SGHTA and FQGNSA. The CDR3 runs 13 residues. V shed 3 bases and J 9 bases; nucleotides not matched to a gene: 6. CDR3 amino acids: CASSLGTGGKAFF. The CDR3 bases are TGTGCCAGCAGCTTGGGGACAGGCGGGAAAGCTTTCTTT.

This clone was seen just once. The genes are TRBV4-1 and TRBJ2-1; 13 bases are shared with TRBD2. CDR1 and CDR2 from the germline V gene are MGHRA and YSYEKL. CDR3 length: 16 residues. V trimming: 2 bases; J trimming: 8 bases; junction bases outside the gene matches: 6. The CDR3 DNA reads TGCGCCAGCAGCCAACCACTAGCGGGGGGGCATCATGAGCAGTTCTTC. This codes for CASSQPLAGGHHEQFF.

J is TRBJ1-4 and V is TRBV7-8; tentatively, D is TRBD1 (6 bases). This CDR3 spans 17 amino acids. The V end was cut by 5 bases, the J end by 2 bases, with 18 bases between. Germline lookup yields CDR1 SGHVS and CDR2 FQNEAQ. The CDR3 nucleotides read TGTGCCAGCAGCCGTCCTTTACAGGGCGGCACTAATGAAAAACTGTTTTTT. Translated: CASSRPLQGGTNEKLFF.

Concerning this clone itself: The sample contains more than one DNA sequence encoding this CDR3. This chain links TRBV5-1 with TRBJ2-7; D ambiguous. The germline V gene encodes CDR1 SGHRS and CDR2 YFSETQ. The length of the CDR3 is 13 residues. V gave up 0 bases and J gave up 4 bases, with 8 bases separating them. The CDR3 nucleotides read TGCGCCAGCAGCTTGGATCGGAGTTACGAGCAGTACTTC. As protein: CASSLDRSYEQYF.

There are a few counts of this clone. The chain combines TRBV4-2 with TRBJ1-1; the D gene is possibly TRBD1 (5 bases). Between the trimmed V and J ends, which lost 0 bases and 1 base, there was a span of 9 bases. The CDR3 runs 15 residues. Germline V CDR1 and CDR2: LGHNA, YNFKEQ. CDR3 sequence reads: CASSQDQGPNTEAFF. In DNA, the CDR3 is TGTGCCAGCAGCCAAGATCAGGGCCCGAACACTGAAGCTTTCTTT.

The chain employs TRBV11-1 and TRBJ1-1; 8 nucleotides line up with TRBD1. Germline-derived CDR1 and CDR2 are SGHAT and FQDESV (reference sequence). V was pared by 1 base and J by 5 bases, with 0 bases of the junction left unmatched. The CDR3 has 13 amino acids. The CDR3 loop is CASSLGTGTEAFF. As DNA, the CDR3 is TGTGCCAGCAGCTTAGGGACAGGGACTGAAGCTTTCTTT.

This clone was seen once. The genes are TRBV2 and TRBJ1-2; D possibly corresponds to TRBD1 (5 bases). Trimming shortened V by 4 bases and J by 8 bases, and 17 bases separated the two germline ends. The V gene's germline CDR1 is SNHLY and CDR2 FYNNEI. The CDR3 is 14 residues long. DNA for the CDR3: TGTGCCAGCAGTGCGACAGACGGTTTGAGAGGCTACACCTTC. Protein sequence: CASSATDGLRGYTF. The variable domain in full, completed from reference TRBV2 and TRBJ1-2, reads EPEVTQTPSHQVTQMGQEVILRCVPISNHLYFYWYRQILGQKVEFLVSFYNNEISEKSEIFDDQFSVERPDGSNFTLKIRSTKLEDSAMYFCASSATDGLRGYTFGSGTRLTVV.